Each of the 16 T cell receptor beta chains below was sequenced from the same sample in a study of T-cell memory formation after mild COVID-19. TCRdb recomputed calls from the 5' RACE reads with MiXCR, one row per CDR3 protein. The sample lists hundreds of thousands of distinct CDR3 sequences, about a sixth occurring once. Source material: PBMCs or a T cell subset sorted from them (not recorded which). These receptors were obtained from an adult woman who had mild COVID-19 (a few samples of this study predate the infection). Cell type and time point are not known.

The DNA for the CDR3 is TGTGCCAGCAGCTTGGGGGGACTAGAGGGCACCGGGGAGCTGTTTTTT. As protein: CASSLGGLEGTGELFF. The gene calls are TRBV7-7 and TRBJ2-2; 8 bases match TRBD2. The length of the CDR3 is 16 residues. J gave up 4 bases and V 3 bases, and 7 bases lay outside the gene matches. Germline V gene data show CDR1 as SSHAT and CDR2 as FNYEAQ (reference sequence).

The sample holds a few counts of this clonotype. The rearrangement joins TRBV12-3 or TRBV12-4 to TRBJ1-2; unclear D gene. CDR3 length equals 14 residues. V was trimmed by 7 bases and J by 3 bases, leaving 15 bases between them. The chain's CDR3 is CASKRSPADYGYTF. As DNA, the CDR3 is TGTGCCAGCAAAAGGTCCCCCGCAGACTATGGCTACACCTTC.

In its sample, this clonotype was seen a few times. The chain employs TRBV20-1 and TRBJ1-2; no clear D. The CDR3 is made up of 11 amino acids. CDR1 and CDR2 from the germline V gene are DFQATT and SNEGSKA (reference sequence). V was shortened by 3 bases and J by 4 bases, with 6 bases between the two germline ends. The chain's CDR3 is CSASLLYGYTF. The CDR3 coding sequence is TGCAGTGCTAGTCTGCTCTATGGCTACACCTTC.

This chain links TRBV4-3 with TRBJ2-7; the D gene is possibly TRBD2 (6 bases). Between the trimmed V and J ends, which lost 3 bases and 5 bases, there was a span of 14 bases. This CDR3 has 14 amino acids. The germline V gene has CDR1 LGHNA and CDR2 YSLEER. The CDR3 spells CASSQGRGSHEQYF. CDR3 bases: TGCGCCAGCAGCCAGGGACGGGGGTCCCACGAGCAGTACTTC.

V and J are TRBV7-2 and TRBJ1-5; D is ambiguous. This CDR3 has 19 residues. The germline gives CDR1 SGHTA, CDR2 FQGNSA. Trimming removed 2 bases at V and 0 bases at J, with 20 bases between. In DNA form, the CDR3 reads TGTGCCAGCAGCTTAAGGGAGGTCAGCCGCCTTGGTAGCAATCAGCCCCAGCATTTT. Residues: CASSLREVSRLGSNQPQHF.

The chain is built from TRBV3-1 and TRBJ1-1; D may be TRBD1 (5 bases). This CDR3 comprises 17 residues. V was trimmed by 1 base and J by 10 bases, leaving 25 bases between them. CDR1 and CDR2 from the germline V gene are LGHDT and YNNKEL (reference sequence). CDR3 region: CASSQVGPGRGLEGAFF. CDR3 nucleotide sequence: TGTGCCAGCAGCCAAGTAGGTCCAGGGAGAGGGTTAGAGGGAGCTTTCTTT.

The table lists this clonotype with a few counts. The chain is built from TRBV7-2 and TRBJ2-7, with D possibly matching TRBD2 (6 bases). The V end lost 6 bases, the J end lost 6 bases, and 12 bases lay between the germline ends. Germline CDR1 SGHTA, CDR2 FQGNSA. The CDR3 is 12 residues long. CDR3 coding DNA: TGTGCCAGCAGACTAGCAGCTCCCGAGCAGTACTTC. Amino acid sequence: CASRLAAPEQYF.

The V gene is TRBV4-2, the J gene TRBJ1-5; 7 nucleotides align to TRBD1. Trimming at V came to 3 bases and at J to 4 bases, leaving 6 bases not matched to a gene. The CDR3 sequence is 15 residues long. Germline CDR1 reads LGHNA; CDR2 reads YNFKEQ. The CDR3 nucleotides are TGTGCCAGCAGCCAGGACCCGGGACAGAATCAGCCCCAGCATTTT. The encoded protein is CASSQDPGQNQPQHF.

This clonotype was observed a handful of times. The rearrangement joins TRBV6-5 to TRBJ1-5; 7 nucleotides line up with TRBD1. J gave up 6 bases and V 6 bases, and 8 bases lay outside the gene matches. Per the germline V gene, CDR1 is MNHEY and CDR2 is SVGAGI. CDR3 size: 14 residues. CDR3 nucleotide sequence: TGTGCCAGCAGGGGACAGACCCCAAGTCAGCCCCAGCATTTT. This gives the protein CASRGQTPSQPQHF.

This clonotype was observed a few times. The gene calls are TRBV6-2 or TRBV6-3 and TRBJ1-2; maybe TRBD1 (5 bases). The CDR3 has 13 amino acids. The ends were cut back, 3 bases at V and 8 bases at J, with 13 bases in the middle. Germline V lookup: CDR1 MNHEY, CDR2 SVGEGT. The chain's CDR3 is CASSYPGFYGYTF. CDR3 DNA: TGTGCCAGCAGTTATCCAGGGTTTTACGGCTACACCTTC.

V is TRBV7-2 and J is TRBJ1-1; D unclear. CDR1 and CDR2 (germline): SGHTA, FQGNSA. Trimming removed 5 bases from V and 0 bases from J, with 10 bases in between. The CDR3 contains 14 residues. This CDR3 is CASSTHSLNTEAFF. DNA for the CDR3: TGTGCCAGCAGCACCCATAGCCTGAACACTGAAGCTTTCTTT.

This clonotype was observed a handful of times. The chain carries TRBV19 and TRBJ1-1; TRBD1 is a possible D gene (6 bases). Trimming removed 6 bases from V and 3 bases from J, with 11 bases in between. CDR3 length: 13 amino acids. The germline V gene has CDR1 LNHDA and CDR2 SQIVND (reference sequence). The CDR3 nucleotides read TGTGCCAGTAGGGGAGACAGGTACACTGAAGCTTTCTTT. This translates into CASRGDRYTEAFF.

The chain carries TRBV25-1 and TRBJ2-7; weak D call: TRBD1 (6 bases). CDR3 length equals 16 residues. V was pared by 6 bases and J by 3 bases, with 21 bases between. CDR1 and CDR2 from the germline V gene are MGHDK and SYGVNS. The CDR3 spells CASREGRDTISYEQYF. The CDR3 DNA reads as TGTGCCAGCAGAGAGGGCAGGGACACTATCAGCTACGAGCAGTACTTC.

This chain connects TRBV18 to TRBJ1-1; D might be TRBD1 (5 bases). The CDR3 sequence is 13 residues long. V was cut by 3 bases and J by 8 bases, with 13 bases left in between. CDR1 and CDR2 (germline): KGHSH, LQKENI. The CDR3, as DNA: TGTGCCAGCTCACCCTCGGACACCCGAGAAGCTTTCTTT. It encodes CASSPSDTREAFF.

The chain couples TRBV20-1 to TRBJ2-6; a possible D gene is TRBD1 (5 bases). V lost 6 bases and J 1 base, leaving 13 bases between the germline ends. The CDR3 runs to 15 residues. The germline V gene has CDR1 DFQATT and CDR2 SNEGSKA (reference sequence). The CDR3 region has the DNA TGCAGTGCACCACCAGGGATGTCTGGGGCCAACGTCCTGACTTTC. Residues: CSAPPGMSGANVLTF.

The rearrangement joins TRBV11-2 to TRBJ2-5; 14 nucleotides match TRBD2. The V gene end was trimmed by 4 bases and the J gene end by 5 bases; junction bases not matched to a gene: 6. Germline loops: CDR1 SGHAT, CDR2 FQNNGV. This CDR3 is 16 amino acids long. DNA of the CDR3: TGTGCCAGCAGCTCGCCGGGACTAGCGGGAGCTGAGACCCAGTACTTC. This sequence encodes CASSSPGLAGAETQYF. The full variable domain, in which reference TRBV11-2 and TRBJ2-5 provide the parts outside the CDR3, is EAGVAQSPRYKIIEKRQSVAFWCNPISGHATLYWYQQILGQGPKLLIQFQNNGVVDDSQLPKDRFSAERLKGVDSTLKIQPAKLEDSAVYLCASSSPGLAGAETQYFGPGTRLLVL.